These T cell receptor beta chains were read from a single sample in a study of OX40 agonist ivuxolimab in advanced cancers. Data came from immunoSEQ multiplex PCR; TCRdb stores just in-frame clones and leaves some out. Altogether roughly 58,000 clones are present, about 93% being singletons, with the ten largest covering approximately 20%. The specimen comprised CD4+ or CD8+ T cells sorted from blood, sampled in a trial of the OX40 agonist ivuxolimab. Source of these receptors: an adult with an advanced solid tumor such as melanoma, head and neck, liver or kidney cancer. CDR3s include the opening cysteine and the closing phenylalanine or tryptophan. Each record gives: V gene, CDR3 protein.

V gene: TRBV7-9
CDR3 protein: CASSPPQGPTEAFF

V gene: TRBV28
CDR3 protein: CASAPAVNYGYTF

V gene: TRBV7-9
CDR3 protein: CAGSLLGRYNDGELFF

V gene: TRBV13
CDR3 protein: CASSFRKGVPETQYF

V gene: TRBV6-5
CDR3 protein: CASSYGAQETQYF

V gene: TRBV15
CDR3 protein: CATSREGTGVYEQYF

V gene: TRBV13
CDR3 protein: CASSSWAGYEQYF

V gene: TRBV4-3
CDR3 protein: CASSQDNVGYTGELFF

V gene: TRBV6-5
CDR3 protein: CASSYLGTRGEKLFF

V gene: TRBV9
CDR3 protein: CASSVVGQAGPNTEAFF

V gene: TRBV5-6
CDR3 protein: CASSLLGNEQYF

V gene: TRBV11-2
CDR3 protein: CASSLDPGIRDGNIQYF

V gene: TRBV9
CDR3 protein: CASSVTAGGPAGELFF

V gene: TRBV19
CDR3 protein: CASSISPGSNTEAFF

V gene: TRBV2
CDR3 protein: CASSVGGVGNTIYF

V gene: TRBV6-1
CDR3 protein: CASTRTGTIKNIQYF

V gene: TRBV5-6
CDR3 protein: CASSLKTIEAFF

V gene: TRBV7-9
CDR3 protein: CASSLISTSGRLYEQYF

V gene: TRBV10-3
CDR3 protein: CAISERGPLGGLDEQYF

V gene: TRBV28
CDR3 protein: CASSFQQETQYF

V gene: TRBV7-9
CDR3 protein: CASSLGAVTYNEQFF

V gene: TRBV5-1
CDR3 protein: CASSLGGRGVEKLFF

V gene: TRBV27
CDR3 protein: CASSWAGDVYGYTF

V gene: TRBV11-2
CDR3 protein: CASSLAWQGVYGELFF

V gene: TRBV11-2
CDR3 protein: CASRESYGLTYEQYF

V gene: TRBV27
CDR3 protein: CASSLLGGNTEAFF

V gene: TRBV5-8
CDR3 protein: CASSLYGGQGYTEAFF

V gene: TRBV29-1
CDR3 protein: CSVAPGDMGPYEQYF

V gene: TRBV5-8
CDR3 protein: CASSLQDSNQPQHF

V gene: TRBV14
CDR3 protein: CASSHGHWGNVYEQYF

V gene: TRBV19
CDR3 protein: CASSSGSSYEQYF

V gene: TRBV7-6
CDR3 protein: CASSVDRVRNEQYF

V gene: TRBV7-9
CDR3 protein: CASSLDKGATYGYTF

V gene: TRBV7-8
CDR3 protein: CASSLLYRDGYTF

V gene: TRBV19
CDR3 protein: CASSVGTEFTTNEKLFF

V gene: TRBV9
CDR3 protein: CASSARGLAGVAEQFF

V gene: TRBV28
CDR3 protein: CATTNSGTPYEQYF

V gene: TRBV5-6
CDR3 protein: CASSRGKATLFYGYTF

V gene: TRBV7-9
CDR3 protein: CASIPSEGRGEKLFF